This T cell receptor beta chain was profiled in a study of T-cell memory formation after mild COVID-19. The overall study: In these data, TCR clusters were largely donor specific. Study-wide results and caveats: Clones that shrank (day 15 to 85) were balanced CD4/CD8, whereas later expanders leaned CD4+.

Germline V gives CDR1 SEHNR, CDR2 FQNEAQ (reference sequence). Trimming stripped 0 bases from V and 2 bases from J, with 10 bases between. CDR3 length: 15 residues. This clonotype was seen a few times. Its target is unknown. TCRalpha and TCRbeta libraries used 5'RACE with constant-segment primers and UMIs. A single record per CDR3 protein comes from TCRdb applying MiXCR to the 5' RACE reads. The profile covers around 420,000 distinct CDR3 sequences, with approximately 25% appearing a single time and roughly 8.9% taken by the ten largest. Sequencing used PBMCs or a T cell subset sorted from them (not recorded which). The chain is built from TRBV7-9 and TRBJ1-1; D may be TRBD1 (5 bases). The receptor's source is an adult woman who had mild COVID-19 (a few samples of this study predate the infection). Cell type and time point are not known. CDR3 sequence reads: CASSLAERGNTEAFF. The CDR3 DNA reads as TGTGCCAGCAGCTTAGCAGAGAGGGGTAACACTGAAGCTTTCTTT.